The next 5 T cell receptor beta chains were all read from a single sample in a study of blood T cell repertoires in COVID-19. Some clones are missing from TCRdb's copy, which holds only in-frame ones; the method was immunoSEQ multiplex PCR. The table records 85,000 to 90,000 clones, around four fifths of them present only once. Sequencing used peripheral blood. These TCRs come from a man between 65 and 85 years old with acute or convalescent COVID-19.

The CDR3 nucleotides are TGTGCCAGCAGTGACTCAGTCCAGGTAGTGACTGAAGCTTTCTTT. It codes for CASSDSVQVVTEAFF. The chain joins TRBV6-4 to TRBJ1-1; D unclear. This CDR3 comprises 15 residues. Germline V gene lookup returns CDR1 MRHNA and CDR2 SNTAGT. Trimming stripped 0 bases from V and 5 bases from J, with 13 bases between.

The chain is built from TRBV7-8 and TRBJ2-3; D uncertain. Germline V gene lookup returns CDR1 SGHVS and CDR2 FQNEAQ. V lost 3 bases, J lost 2 bases, and 9 bases lay in between. CDR3 size: 14 residues. The chain's CDR3 is CASSFGRNTDTQYF. The DNA for the CDR3 is TGTGCCAGCAGCTTTGGCCGCAACACAGATACGCAGTATTTT. Complete variable domain (other parts from reference TRBV7-8 and TRBJ2-3): GAGVSQSPRYKVAKRGQDVALRCDPISGHVSLFWYQQALGQGPEFLTYFQNEAQLDKSGLPSDRFFAERPEGSVSTLKIQRTQQEDSAVYLCASSFGRNTDTQYFGPGTRLTVL.

This rearrangement joins TRBV2 to TRBJ2-3; D is unclear. CDR1 SNHLY and CDR2 FYNNEI come from the germline V gene. Trimming took 6 bases from V and 1 from J, leaving 8 bases between them. The CDR3 sequence is 13 residues long. Written as DNA, the CDR3 is TGTGCCAGCAGGACACGCCGCACAGATACGCAGTATTTT. Its protein is CASRTRRTDTQYF.

The genes are TRBV5-5 and TRBJ2-7; D perhaps matches TRBD2 (5 bases). The V gene's germline CDR1 is SGHKS and CDR2 YYEKEE (reference sequence). V lost 0 bases, J lost 7 bases, and 17 bases lay in between. This CDR3 comprises 15 residues. The CDR3 is CASSLARGLDEEQYV. The DNA for the CDR3 is TGTGCCAGCAGCTTGGCCAGAGGACTTGATGAGGAGCAGTACGTC.

The chain combines TRBV14 with TRBJ2-7; 8 nucleotides align to TRBD1. CDR3 length equals 15 residues. CDR1 SGHDN and CDR2 FVKESK come from the germline V gene. V shed 2 bases, J shed 2 bases, and the junction held 5 bases outside the gene matches. This CDR3 reads CASSQWDRKPYEQYF. The CDR3 region has the DNA TGTGCCAGCAGCCAATGGGACAGGAAACCCTACGAGCAGTACTTC.